This entry lists 23 T cell receptor beta chains sequenced from one sample in a study of blood T cells in healthy people across ages. A second PCR, run for about 7 to 11 cycles, used a sample-barcoded 5' primer plus a J-beta primer mix. TCRdb used MiXCR to reprocess the 5' RACE reads, holding one entry per CDR3 protein. The data show hundreds of thousands of distinct CDR3 sequences, 43% seen once. Specimen: blood. The receptors stem from a woman aged 60-75 years in good health.

A few counts support this clonotype. At one end, the junction sequence differs from germline, possibly due to a read error. The chain combines TRBV4-2 with TRBJ1-2, with unresolved D. CDR1 is LGHNA, CDR2 YNFKEQ, per germline. The CDR3 has 15 residues. CDR3 nucleotides: TGTGCCAGTAGCCAAGAAAGGGAAGGCTTCTATGGCTACACCTTC. Its protein product is CASSQEREGFYGYTF.

Concerning this clonotype itself: A much larger clone is a single base away; this may be a read error. This chain connects TRBV4-1 to TRBJ2-7; 8 bases line up with TRBD1. CDR1 and CDR2 from the germline V gene are MGHRA and YSYEKL. Trimming cost V 1 base and J 5 bases; bases outside gene matches: 4. The CDR3 is 14 residues long. The CDR3 nucleotides read TGCGCCAGCAGCCAAGCGGCAGGGGGCGACGAGCAGTACTTC. Encoded protein: CASSQAAGGDEQYF.

The V gene is TRBV20-1, the J gene TRBJ1-2; D gene uncertain. The V end was cut by 0 bases, the J end by 7 bases, with 9 bases between. The CDR3 totals 12 residues. Germline V gives CDR1 DFQATT, CDR2 SNEGSKA (reference sequence). CDR3 coding DNA: TGCAGTGCTAGAGATCAAGGGAGTGGCTACACCTTC. This sequence encodes CSARDQGSGYTF.

This rearrangement joins TRBV3-1 to TRBJ1-2; D uncertain. The CDR3 covers 14 residues. Germline CDR1 is LGHDT and CDR2 is YNNKEL (reference sequence). V gave up 0 bases and J gave up 3 bases, with 8 bases separating them. The CDR3 loop is CASSQEGTHYGYTF. The CDR3 DNA reads as TGTGCCAGCAGCCAAGAGGGCACCCACTATGGCTACACCTTC.

This clonotype was seen a few times. The V and J genes are TRBV27 and TRBJ1-6; D ambiguous. Germline values: CDR1 MNHEY, CDR2 SMNVEV (reference sequence). The germline V and J ends were trimmed by 2 bases and 6 bases, with 8 bases remaining between them. This CDR3 is 14 amino acids long. The CDR3 is CASSLRDLNSPLHF. For the CDR3, the DNA is TGTGCCAGCAGTTTACGGGATCTTAATTCACCCCTCCACTTT.

This clonotype was counted between two and nine times. The chain couples TRBV3-1 to TRBJ2-1; 12 bases are shared with TRBD2. Germline V gene data show CDR1 as LGHDT and CDR2 as YNNKEL (reference sequence). The CDR3 runs to 16 residues. V was clipped by 0 bases and J by 8 bases; unmatched bases: 5. The DNA for the CDR3 is TGTGCCAGCAGCCAAGAGGCTAGCGGGGGGGCCGATGAGCAGTTCTTC. Its protein product is CASSQEASGGADEQFF.

V usage is TRBV7-9 and J usage is TRBJ2-5; TRBD2 matches 11 bases. CDR3 length: 15 amino acids. J was trimmed by 11 bases and V by 1 base; bases with no gene match: 9. The germline V gene encodes CDR1 SEHNR and CDR2 FQNEAQ (reference sequence). The CDR3 nucleotides read TGTGCCAGCAGCTTAGTAGCGGGGGGGCTGAATGAGCAGTACTTC. Translated, it gives CASSLVAGGLNEQYF.

V usage is TRBV5-6 and J usage is TRBJ1-2; D is undetermined. Trimming took off 1 base at V and 8 bases at J, with 12 bases between the two ends. Germline CDR1 and CDR2: SGHDT and YYEEEE. There are 13 residues in the CDR3. CDR3 DNA: TGTGCCAGCAGCTTGTTTGTCACGGAGGGCTACACCTTC. Its translation is CASSLFVTEGYTF.

The rearrangement joins TRBV20-1 to TRBJ2-3; D could derive from TRBD1 or TRBD2 (6 bases each). The CDR3 covers 15 residues. V was clipped by 6 bases and J by 5 bases, with 21 bases between them. CDR1 is DFQATT and CDR2 is SNEGSKA in the germline V gene (reference sequence). CDR3 residues: CSASQTWGAGDTQYF. CDR3 coding DNA: TGCAGTGCCAGCCAGACGTGGGGGGCCGGAGATACGCAGTATTTT.

In this sample, this clonotype turned up a few times. This chain connects TRBV12-3 or TRBV12-4 to TRBJ2-5; D is unclear. Near its end, the DNA agrees better with TRBJ2-7, so the J call may be wrong. This CDR3 contains 12 residues. Here the CDR3 DNA reads TGTGCCAGCAGTCCCGTGTCCTACGAGCAGTACTTC. This codes for CASSPVSYEQYF.

The chain's CDR3 is CASSGSGDRGSKNIQYF. CDR3 in DNA: TGTGCCAGCAGTGGATCCGGAGACAGGGGATCCAAAAACATTCAGTACTTC. The chain recombines TRBV25-1 with TRBJ2-4; TRBD1 matches at 8 bases. The length of the CDR3 is 17 residues. The V segment lost 4 bases and the J segment 2 bases; nucleotides outside the gene matches: 10. Per germline, CDR1 MGHDK and CDR2 SYGVNS.

This clonotype has at least ten counts. The chain joins TRBV6-1 to TRBJ2-3; 8 bases map to TRBD2. Germline trimming cut 5 bases from V and 6 bases from J; bases unmatched to any gene: 4. The germline CDR1 and CDR2 sequences are MNHNS and SASEGT. The CDR3 extends over 13 amino acids. DNA for the CDR3: TGTGCCAGCAGTCTAGCGGGTAGGGATACGCAGTATTTT. It specifies CASSLAGRDTQYF.

The rearrangement links TRBV20-1 to TRBJ1-1, with D unresolved. V dropped 1 base and J dropped 7 bases, with 10 bases sitting between them. Germline V lookup: CDR1 DFQATT, CDR2 SNEGSKA (reference sequence). This CDR3 spans 12 amino acids. Here the CDR3 reads CSARVLANEAFF. As DNA, the CDR3 is TGCAGTGCTAGAGTATTGGCCAATGAAGCTTTCTTT.

On this clonotype itself: This may stem from a read error, because a much larger clone lies one nucleotide away. V and J are TRBV29-1 and TRBJ2-7, with D possibly matching TRBD1 (7 bases). The V and J ends lost 1 base and 7 bases respectively, with 23 bases between them. CDR3 length: 16 amino acids. CDR1 is SQVTM and CDR2 is ANQGSEA in the germline V gene. The CDR3 protein is CSVEGGDRDSYNEQYF. The CDR3 coding sequence is TGCAGCGTTGAAGGGGGAGACAGGGACTCCTACAATGAGCAGTACTTC.

The sample holds one count of this clonotype. The chain carries TRBV20-1 and TRBJ1-5, with 7 bases that match TRBD1. Per germline, CDR1 DFQATT and CDR2 SNEGSKA (reference sequence). The CDR3 sequence is 14 residues long. The J segment lost 3 bases and the V segment lost 4 bases, leaving 6 bases of the junction unmatched. The CDR3 reads CSATRTGFNQPQHF. DNA of the CDR3: TGCAGTGCTACCCGGACAGGCTTCAATCAGCCCCAGCATTTT.

This clonotype was detected many times. The chain employs TRBV2 and TRBJ2-7, with D uncertain. Trimming left V 3 bases short and J 2 bases short, with 8 bases between. This CDR3 is 13 amino acids long. The germline V gene has CDR1 SNHLY and CDR2 FYNNEI. CDR3 bases: TGTGCCAGCAGTGACAGGCAGACCTACGAGCAGTACTTC. As protein: CASSDRQTYEQYF.

The chain joins TRBV20-1 to TRBJ2-1; possible D gene TRBD2, 7 bases. Trimming removed 0 bases at V and 9 bases at J, with 15 bases between. Germline CDR1 and CDR2: DFQATT and SNEGSKA (reference sequence). The CDR3 runs to 14 residues. The CDR3 DNA is TGCAGTGCTAGAGATCCCGGGGGGCGTGGTGAGCAGTTCTTC. As protein: CSARDPGGRGEQFF.

This chain connects TRBV5-1 to TRBJ1-2; 7 nucleotides align to TRBD1. CDR1 is SGHRS, CDR2 YFSETQ, per germline. V dropped 5 bases and J dropped 8; count of bases not matched to a gene: 24. CDR3 length equals 18 residues. The CDR3: CASRYHRPGTEPLLGYTF. CDR3 DNA: TGCGCCAGCAGATACCATCGTCCAGGGACAGAACCTCTTCTGGGCTACACCTTC.

This clonotype was recorded once. The chain is built from TRBV20-1 and TRBJ2-5, with 8 bases matching TRBD2. The ends lost 3 bases at V and 11 bases at J; junction bases unmatched: 11. The CDR3 contains 13 residues. CDR1 DFQATT and CDR2 SNEGSKA come from the germline V gene (reference sequence). CDR3 protein: CSASDQAGVSQYF. Here the CDR3 DNA reads TGCAGTGCTAGTGATCAAGCGGGAGTGTCGCAGTACTTC.

Only a few counts were recorded for this clonotype. The rearrangement joins TRBV4-1 to TRBJ2-1; TRBD1 matches at 9 bases. CDR1 is MGHRA and CDR2 is YSYEKL in the germline V gene. The V and J ends lost 0 bases and 2 bases, in that order; junction bases with no gene match: 2. The CDR3 has 16 residues. The DNA of the CDR3 is TGCGCCAGCAGCCAAGAACAGGGGGCCACCTACAATGAGCAGTTCTTC. Translating gives CASSQEQGATYNEQFF.

This clonotype appeared a single time. This sequence joins TRBV7-2 and TRBJ1-5; 9 positions match TRBD1. In germline, CDR1 is SGHTA, CDR2 FQGNSA. The CDR3 totals 16 residues. Losses at the gene ends were 4 bases for V and 6 bases for J; bases not matched to a gene: 10. CDR3 nucleotide sequence: TGTGCCAGCAGCTCCTCGACAGGGGGGAGAGGTCAGCCCCAGCATTTT. Translating gives CASSSSTGGRGQPQHF.

The rearrangement links TRBV18 to TRBJ2-3; the match to TRBD1 covers 7 bases. CDR3 length: 15 amino acids. The germline V gene has CDR1 KGHSH and CDR2 LQKENI. The trim removed 4 bases at V and 3 bases at J, leaving 7 bases unmatched. DNA of the CDR3: TGTGCCAGCTCACTTCGACAGGGAAGTACAGATACGCAGTATTTT. This sequence encodes CASSLRQGSTDTQYF.

The rearrangement joins TRBV28 to TRBJ2-4, with D possibly matching TRBD1 (7 bases). The tail of the sequence fits TRBJ2-7 better, so the J call may be wrong. The CDR3 has 15 amino acids. Germline V gene sequence: CDR1 MDHEN, CDR2 SYDVKM. The CDR3 spells CASSSLTGRIFEQYF. The CDR3 coding sequence is TGTGCCAGCAGTTCTTTGACAGGGAGGATCTTCGAGCAGTACTTC.